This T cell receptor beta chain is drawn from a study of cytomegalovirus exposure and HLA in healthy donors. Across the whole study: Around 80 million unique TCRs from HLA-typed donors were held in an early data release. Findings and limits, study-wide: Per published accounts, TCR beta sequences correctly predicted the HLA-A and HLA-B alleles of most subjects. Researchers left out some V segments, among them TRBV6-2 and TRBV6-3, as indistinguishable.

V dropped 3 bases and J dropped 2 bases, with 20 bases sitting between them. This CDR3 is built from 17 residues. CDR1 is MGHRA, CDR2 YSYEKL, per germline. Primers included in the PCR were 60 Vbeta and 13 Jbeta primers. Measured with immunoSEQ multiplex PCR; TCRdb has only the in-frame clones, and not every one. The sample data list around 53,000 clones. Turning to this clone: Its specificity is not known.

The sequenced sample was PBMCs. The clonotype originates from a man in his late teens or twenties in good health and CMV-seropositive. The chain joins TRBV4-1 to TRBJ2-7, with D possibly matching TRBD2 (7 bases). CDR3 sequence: CASSQGLKGGGTYEQYF. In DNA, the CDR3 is TGCGCCAGCAGCCAGGGCCTAAAAGGGGGAGGGACCTACGAGCAGTACTTC.